A selection of T cell receptor beta chains follows, all from one sample in a study of PD-L1 blockade in urothelial cancer. The assay was immunoSEQ multiplex PCR, and TCRdb's table has in-frame clones only and misses some. The table includes 37,000 or so clones, under 90% detected once. Specimen: PBMCs, collected around atezolizumab (anti-PD-L1) treatment. The receptors were gathered from a man in his 60s with urothelial cancer. CDR3s leave out the opening cysteine and the closing phenylalanine or tryptophan.

V	J	CDR3
TRBV11-2	TRBJ2-1	ASRLSGRIKNEQF
TRBV7-2	TRBJ2-5	ASSLGLAQTQY
TRBV7-7	TRBJ2-1	ASSLASGEGQF
TRBV5-1	TRBJ2-7	ASSFSSGDYYEQY
TRBV6-6	TRBJ2-1	ASSYAGGGEQF
TRBV18	TRBJ2-7	ASSPRTSGNPYEQY
TRBV28	TRBJ1-2	ASSLLRLDGYT
TRBV15	TRBJ2-2	ATSRDFRLGELF
TRBV30	TRBJ2-7	AWSYPGYEQY
TRBV6-5	TRBJ1-2	ASSYSIQGPNGYT
TRBV9	TRBJ2-2	ASSVAGKGAGELF
TRBV30	TRBJ2-5	AWEYQETQY
TRBV19	TRBJ2-1	ASSDRDRGYNEQF
TRBV7-3	TRBJ2-2	ASSPIGGTNTGELF
TRBV7-2	TRBJ1-5	ASSFAPTDQPQH
TRBV5-1	TRBJ1-1	ASSLDTNTEAF
TRBV10-3	TRBJ2-7	AISGGQASYEQY
TRBV18	TRBJ2-7	ASSPQGQGAYEQY
TRBV6-1	TRBJ2-5	ASSEREGQSQY
TRBV2	TRBJ2-3	ASSERGDRGSTDTQY
TRBV4-1	TRBJ2-1	ASSQASPPYNEQF
TRBV4-3	TRBJ2-7	ASSPHRGTNPYEQY
TRBV27	TRBJ1-2	ASSLEGFYGYT
TRBV30	TRBJ1-6	AWIGQGGSPLH
TRBV7-9	TRBJ2-7	ASSSHSGAQY